This T cell receptor (beta chain) was sequenced in a study of blood T cell repertoires in COVID-19 (dated by TCRdb to the early 2020s). Background for the entire study: Samples covering the acute and convalescent phases of COVID-19 were provided by collaborators in the United States, Italy and Spain. Subjects who had been exposed to COVID-19, were actively infected with it, or had recovered from it provided the deeply sampled blood TCRbeta repertoires that made up the dataset. The material from the prospective study consisted of cDNA or gDNA derived from T cells, B-cell-depleted T cells, or PBMCs. Where HLA class I and class II types were available, the types were taken from metadata supplied by the sample provider, not from assay-based typing. The samples were drawn from two sources: the first 160 participants of the ongoing ImmuneRACE study, and over 950 subjects contributed by 6 global collaborators. The repertoires were made available in a free public database intended to serve as a resource for research on the immune response to SARS-CoV-2. Nearly every sample came with metadata listing a de-identified subject ID, COVID-19 status, age in years and sex. Beyond this particular receptor, the publication reports: The amount of clinical and demographic metadata varied by source and participant and was provided uncurated.

Collaborating institutions collected whole blood in K2EDTA tubes following their own protocols. Collaborator samples were shipped for TCRbeta analysis as frozen whole blood, isolated PBMCs, or DNA extracted from either sample type. The junction shows trimming of 4 bases on V and 9 bases on J, plus 11 bases between the germline ends. The CDR3 starts with the cysteine, ends with the phenylalanine, and has 13 residues. Just CDR3 DNA is preserved here, 39 bases in frame from base 1. From a lookup of the germline V gene, CDR1 and CDR2 are SGHRS and YFSETQ. Worth noting for this clone: No antigen is known for it. No qualities accompany the bases; no much larger clone lies one base away.

TCRbeta CDR3 regions were amplified from genomic DNA using the immunoSEQ Assay, a bias-controlled multiplex PCR. The study's processing was this. Within the assay, amplification of reference gene primers was used to estimate how many nucleated cells each sample contained. To quantify the absolute abundance of each unique TCRbeta CDR3 rearrangement, sequence reads were collapsed and filtered. For each sample, productive Simpson clonality was calculated as the square root of Simpson's diversity index across productive rearrangements. The clones in this table, taken by TCRdb from immuneACCESS, are in-frame only. Not every clone is retained; where verified, under half of the shortfall comes from an unresolved V gene, and the cause of the rest is unknown. V and J calls plus clone size are reproduced from that table; the DNA served to infer D and trimming. The sample data list more than 250,000 clones, and roughly 85% of these were observed just once. 5% to 6.5% of the sample is taken by the ten largest.

The chain uses TRBV5-1 and TRBJ1-6; the D gene cannot be named for sure. This TCR came from a man in his forties or fifties with active or convalescent COVID-19. Sequencing was done on a sample of peripheral blood. The CDR3 here reads CASSQIQSSPLHF. Here is the DNA: TGCGCCAGCAGCCAGATACAGAGTTCACCCCTCCACTTT.